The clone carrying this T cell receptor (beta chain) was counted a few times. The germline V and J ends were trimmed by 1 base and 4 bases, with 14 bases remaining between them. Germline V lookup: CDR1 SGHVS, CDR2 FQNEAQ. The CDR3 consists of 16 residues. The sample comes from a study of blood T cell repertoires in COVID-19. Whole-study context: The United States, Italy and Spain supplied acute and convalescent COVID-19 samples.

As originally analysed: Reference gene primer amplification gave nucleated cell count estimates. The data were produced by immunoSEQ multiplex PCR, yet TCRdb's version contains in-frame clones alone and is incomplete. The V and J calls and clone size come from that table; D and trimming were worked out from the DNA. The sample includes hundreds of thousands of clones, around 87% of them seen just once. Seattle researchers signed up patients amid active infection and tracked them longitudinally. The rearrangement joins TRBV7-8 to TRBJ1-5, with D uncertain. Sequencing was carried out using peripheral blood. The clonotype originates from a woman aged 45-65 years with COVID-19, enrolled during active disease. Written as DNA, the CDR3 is TGTGCCAGCAGCTTAGGTCGCGGCAGTGCAAATCAGCCCCAGCATTTT. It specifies CASSLGRGSANQPQHF.